This T cell receptor (beta chain) derives from a study of blood T cells in healthy people across ages (dated by TCRdb to the mid-2010s). With regard to the full study: In model experiments, template switching captured about one uniquely barcoded TCR beta cDNA molecule for every two T cells. Using the same blood draw, the study looked at two additional independent replicas of 1 million unique cDNA reads for two donors, one aged 18 to 29 and the other aged 80 or older. The study measured age-related changes in TCR beta repertoire diversity using deep sequencing normalized with unique cDNA molecular identifiers. Donors of different ages were randomly distributed across sequencing lanes to avoid experimental bias. The donors were split into four age groups: young (average around 17 years), middle-aged (roughly 39), aged (about 56) and long-lived (roughly 77).

The library came from 5' RACE. This sample was sequenced with an Illumina HiSeq 2500. A second PCR of roughly 6 to 11 cycles was run with a J-beta primer mix and a sample-barcoded 5' primer. Each TCR beta cDNA molecule received a unique molecular identifier from a template-switch 5' adaptor carrying 12 random nucleotides. Each sample yielded at least 2.5 million CDR3-containing paired-end reads. First-strand cDNA was synthesized from all RNA with the Mint cDNA synthesis kit, primed by a TRBC-specific oligonucleotide. Following uracil-DNA glycosylase treatment, all cDNA underwent a first 18-cycle PCR with the universal primers M1SS and BC2_uni_R. In the paper's pipeline: For normalization, 1 million high-quality reads were randomly selected from each sample, with every read carrying a distinct molecular identifier. Reads sharing molecular identifiers were discarded rather than binned into consensus sequences. CDR3 identification, clonotype clustering and error correction used MiTCR with a Q25 quality threshold and the strictest error-elimination algorithm. A nonparametric unseen species model with Euler transformation was used to estimate a lower bound on total TCR beta diversity. TCRdb trimmed public reads at Q25 via fastp, called clones via MiXCR and kept in-frame beta chains. CDR3 protein duplicates are merged, each entry listing the most common genes and DNA. These V and J calls derive from TCRdb rather than the authors' analysis. Recorded for this sample are some 920,000 distinct CDR3 sequences; roughly half of them occurred a single time. Of the sample, about 21% is held by the ten largest clones.

A remark on this clonotype: Its cognate antigen has yet to be identified. No base qualities exist here, and no much larger clone lies one base off it.

V ends up 5 bases short and J 4 bases short, with an unmatched junction base count of 11. CDR1 PRHDT and CDR2 FYEKMQ were looked up in the germline V gene (reference sequence). From the cysteine up to the phenylalanine, the CDR3 has a length of 16 residues. The retained sequence is limited to the CDR3, 48 bases, with the frame set at the first base. Broad study findings and their caveats: Donor CMV infection status was unknown, potentially confounding age-related changes in expanded clonotypes. As age increased, observed TCR beta diversity per million T cells dropped in a roughly linear way, and a significant reduction was already evident by age 40. A strong correlation was found between observed TCR beta diversity and the percentage of naive T cells measured by flow cytometry. Because profiling used bulk unsorted PBMCs, naive and antigen-experienced compartments could not be compared conclusively. Estimates of total diversity from one million sequenced T cells were regarded as lower bounds and underestimates. Compared with the aged group, more naive CD4+ T cells, fewer expanded clones and increased TCR diversity were shown by the long-lived group, suggesting age selection.

Systemically healthy Caucasian individuals from Russia, about 38 in total and aged roughly 6 to 90 years, were included as donors. Each donor gave 8 to 10 milliliters of peripheral blood, collected into EDTA-treated Vacutainer tubes. Ficoll-Paque density-gradient centrifugation was used to isolate PBMCs, with at least 6.5 million obtained per sample. Total RNA, at least 5 micrograms per sample, was extracted from PBMCs with Trizol reagent. For every donor, flow cytometry on a PBMC aliquot measured the percentage of naive CD45RAhigh/CD27high T cells. The chain links TRBV13 with TRBJ2-4, with 7 junctional bases fitting TRBD2. Sequencing input: blood. The TCR sequence derives from a woman aged 60-75 years in good health. DNA sequence: TGTGCCAGCAGCGAGACCCGTTTCGGGGGGAAAAACATTCAGTACTTC. Its amino acids are CASSETRFGGKNIQYF.